A single sample gave rise to the 9 T cell receptor beta chains below, sequenced in a study of OX40 agonist ivuxolimab in advanced cancers. Clones were sequenced by immunoSEQ multiplex PCR, and TCRdb holds only the in-frame ones, with some missing. Here the sample spans tens of thousands of clones, 82% being singletons. Specimen: CD4+ or CD8+ T cells sorted from blood, collected in a trial of the OX40 agonist ivuxolimab. These receptors all stem from an adult with an advanced solid tumor such as melanoma, head and neck, liver or kidney cancer.

The chain links TRBV21-1 to TRBJ2-7; the DNA was not used to check the table's D call, TRBD2. TRBV21-1 is a pseudogene segment. The CDR3 sequence is 12 residues long. DNA of the CDR3: TGTGCCAGCAGCGGACTAGCCCTAGAGCAGTACTTC. Encoded protein: CASSGLALEQYF.

V is TRBV21-1 and J is TRBJ1-1. TRBV21-1 is a pseudogene locus. This CDR3 has 17 residues. The CDR3 DNA follows: TGTGCCAGCAGCAACAGGCCTAAGTTCAAGAGGGGCACTGAAGCTTTCTTT. Its protein is CASSNRPKFKRGTEAFF.

The J gene is TRBJ2-6, the V gene TRBV27; 9 bases agree with TRBD1. CDR1 and CDR2 (germline): MNHEY, SMNVEV (reference sequence). This CDR3 is 18 amino acids long. V was clipped by 6 bases and J by 3 bases; unmatched bases: 12. Here the CDR3 DNA reads TGTGCCAGCAGCTTCCTCGGACAGGGGCGGGTTGGGGCCAACGTCCTGACTTTC. Its translation: CASSFLGQGRVGANVLTF.

CDR3: CSARRQAGYTF. The CDR3 region has the DNA TGCAGCGCTCGGCGACAGGCTGGCTACACCTTC. The V and J genes are TRBV29-1 and TRBJ1-2; TRBD1 might be the D (6 bases). The germline gives CDR1 SQVTM, CDR2 ANQGSEA. Trimming cost V 7 bases and J 7 bases, with 13 bases left between them. This CDR3 is built from 11 residues.

This clone showed up just once. The chain recombines TRBV27 with TRBJ2-7, with D possibly being TRBD1 (6 bases). With 6 bases removed from V and 3 bases from J, the gap between germline ends came to 12 bases. CDR1 and CDR2 from the germline V gene are MNHEY and SMNVEV (reference sequence). This CDR3 contains 13 residues. In DNA, the CDR3 is TGTGCCAGCAGGATGGACAGTAGCTACGAGCAGTACTTC. Residues: CASRMDSSYEQYF.

The chain recombines TRBV18 with TRBJ1-4; D not certain. Looked up from germline, CDR1 is KGHSH and CDR2 is LQKENI. V lost 3 bases and J 5 bases, leaving 13 bases between the germline ends. CDR3 length: 15 amino acids. DNA for the CDR3: TGTGCCAGCTCACCCGGGGTTCATGTCAATGAAAAACTGTTTTTT. This translates into CASSPGVHVNEKLFF.

The chain combines TRBV19 with TRBJ1-1; TRBD1 matches 8 bases. Germline assignment: CDR1 LNHDA and CDR2 SQIVND (reference sequence). This CDR3 contains 15 residues. The V gene end was trimmed by 4 bases and the J gene end by 5 bases; junction bases not matched to a gene: 9. This CDR3 is CASSRWTGRWTEAFF. The CDR3 DNA is TGTGCCAGTAGTAGATGGACAGGGCGATGGACTGAAGCTTTCTTT.

This clone was seen a handful of times. The V gene is TRBV10-2, the J gene TRBJ1-1; TRBD1 might be the D (5 bases). The CDR3 consists of 12 residues. V lost 0 bases to trimming and J lost 8 bases, with 7 bases between them. Germline CDR1 is WSHSY and CDR2 is SAAADI. Here the CDR3 reads CASSESSGEAFF. In DNA, the CDR3 is TGCGCCAGCAGTGAGTCCTCAGGGGAAGCTTTCTTT.

This sequence joins TRBV7-8 and TRBJ2-5, with TRBD2 as a possible D gene (5 bases). CDR1 SGHVS and CDR2 FQNEAQ come from the germline V gene. This CDR3 spans 17 amino acids. V dropped 7 bases and J dropped 7 bases, with 28 bases sitting between them. The CDR3 nucleotides are TGTGCCAGCAAATCCCGAATCAAGACGGGAATATGGGGGACCCAGTACTTC. Its translation: CASKSRIKTGIWGTQYF.